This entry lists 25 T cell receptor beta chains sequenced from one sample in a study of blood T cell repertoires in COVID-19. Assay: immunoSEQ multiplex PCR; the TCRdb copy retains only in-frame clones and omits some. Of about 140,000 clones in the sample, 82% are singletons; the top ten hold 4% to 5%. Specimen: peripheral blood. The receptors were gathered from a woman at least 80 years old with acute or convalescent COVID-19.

The CDR3 sequence is CASSEGGQGGEKLFF. CDR3 DNA sequence: TGTGCCAGCAGCGAAGGGGGACAGGGCGGGGAAAAACTGTTTTTT. The chain couples TRBV28 to TRBJ1-4; 9 nucleotides match TRBD1. J was trimmed by 8 bases and V by 6 bases; bases with no gene match: 10. Germline loops: CDR1 MDHEN, CDR2 SYDVKM. The CDR3 has 15 amino acids.

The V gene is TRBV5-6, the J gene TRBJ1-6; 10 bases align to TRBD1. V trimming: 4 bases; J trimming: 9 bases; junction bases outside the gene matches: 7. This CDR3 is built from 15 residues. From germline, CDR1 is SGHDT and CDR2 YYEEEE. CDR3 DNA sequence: TGTGCCAGCAGCCTACGGACAGGGGGTGGTTCACCCCTCCACTTT. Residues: CASSLRTGGGSPLHF.

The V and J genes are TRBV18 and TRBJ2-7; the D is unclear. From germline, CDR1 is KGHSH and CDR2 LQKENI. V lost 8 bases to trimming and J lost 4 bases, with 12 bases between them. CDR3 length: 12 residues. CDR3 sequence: CASTQAGYEQYF. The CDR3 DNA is TGTGCCAGCACCCAGGCCGGATACGAGCAGTACTTC.

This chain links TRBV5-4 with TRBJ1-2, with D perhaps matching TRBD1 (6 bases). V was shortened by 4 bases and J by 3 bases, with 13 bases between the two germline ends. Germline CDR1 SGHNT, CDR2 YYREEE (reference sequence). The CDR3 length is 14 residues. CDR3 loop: CASSHRRQDYGYTF. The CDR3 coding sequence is TGTGCCAGCAGCCATAGAAGACAGGACTATGGCTACACCTTC.

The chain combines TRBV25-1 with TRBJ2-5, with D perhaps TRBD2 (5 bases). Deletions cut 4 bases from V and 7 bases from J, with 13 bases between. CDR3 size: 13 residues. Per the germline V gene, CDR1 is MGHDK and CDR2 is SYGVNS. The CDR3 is CASSVTNRGTQYF. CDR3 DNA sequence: TGTGCCAGCAGTGTTACCAATCGGGGGACCCAGTACTTC.

CDR3 DNA: TGTGCCAGCAGACGTTTTTCCTGGGGGACAGGGGCCTCCCGGGCCAACGTCCTGACTTTC. Translating gives CASRRFSWGTGASRANVLTF. This chain joins TRBV2 and TRBJ2-6; 10 nucleotides align to TRBD1. CDR1 SNHLY and CDR2 FYNNEI come from the germline V gene. The CDR3 length is 20 residues. After removal of 6 bases from V and 5 bases from J, the junction contained 19 bases not matched to a gene.

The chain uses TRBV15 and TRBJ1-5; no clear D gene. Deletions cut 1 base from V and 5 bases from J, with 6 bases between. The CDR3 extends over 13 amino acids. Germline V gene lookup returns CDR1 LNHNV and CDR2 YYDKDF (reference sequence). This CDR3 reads CATSRAEYQPQHF. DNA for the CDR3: TGTGCCACCAGCAGAGCGGAGTATCAGCCCCAGCATTTT.

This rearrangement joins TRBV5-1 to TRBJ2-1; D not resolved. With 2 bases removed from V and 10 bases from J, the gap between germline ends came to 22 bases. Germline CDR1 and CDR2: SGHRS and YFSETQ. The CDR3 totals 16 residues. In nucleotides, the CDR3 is TGCGCCAGCAGCTTCAGTGTTGGCGGAGCCTCCGGAGAGCAGTTCTTC. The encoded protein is CASSFSVGGASGEQFF.

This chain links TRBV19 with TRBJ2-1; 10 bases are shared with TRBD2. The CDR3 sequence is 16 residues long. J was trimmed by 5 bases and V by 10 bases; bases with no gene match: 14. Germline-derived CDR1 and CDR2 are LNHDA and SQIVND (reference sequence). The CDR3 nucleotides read TGTGCCACCCAGCCTATAGCAGGACTAGCGGACAATGAGCAGTTCTTC. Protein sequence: CATQPIAGLADNEQFF. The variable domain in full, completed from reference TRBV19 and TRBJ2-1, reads DGGITQSPKYLFRKEGQNVTLSCEQNLNHDAMYWYRQDPGQGLRLIYYSQIVNDFQKGDIAEGYSVSREKKESFPLTVTSAQKNPTAFYLCATQPIAGLADNEQFFGPGTRLTVL.

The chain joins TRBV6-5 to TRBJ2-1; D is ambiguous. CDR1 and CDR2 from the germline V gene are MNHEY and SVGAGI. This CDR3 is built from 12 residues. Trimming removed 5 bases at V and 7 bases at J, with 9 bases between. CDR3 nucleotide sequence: TGTGCCAGCAGTCGCGCTTTTAATGAGCAGTTCTTC. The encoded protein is CASSRAFNEQFF.

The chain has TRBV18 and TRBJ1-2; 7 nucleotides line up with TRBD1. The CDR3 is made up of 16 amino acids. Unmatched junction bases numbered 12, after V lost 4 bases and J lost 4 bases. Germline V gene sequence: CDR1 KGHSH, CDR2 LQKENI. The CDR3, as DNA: TGTGCCAGCTCACAAAATCCGGGACAGTATTCCTATGGCTACACCTTC. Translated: CASSQNPGQYSYGYTF. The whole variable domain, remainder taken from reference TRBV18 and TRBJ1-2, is NAGVMQNPRHLVRRRGQEARLRCSPMKGHSHVYWYRQLPEEGLKFMVYLQKENIIDESGMPKERFSAEFPKEGPSILRIQQVVRGDSAAYFCASSQNPGQYSYGYTFGSGTRLTVV.

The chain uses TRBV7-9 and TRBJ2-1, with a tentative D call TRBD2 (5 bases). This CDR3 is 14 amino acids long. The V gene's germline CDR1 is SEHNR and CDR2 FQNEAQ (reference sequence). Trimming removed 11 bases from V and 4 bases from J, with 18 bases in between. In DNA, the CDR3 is TGTGCCGGACCTAGGGAGACCAAGTACAATGAGCAGTTCTTC. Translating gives CAGPRETKYNEQFF.

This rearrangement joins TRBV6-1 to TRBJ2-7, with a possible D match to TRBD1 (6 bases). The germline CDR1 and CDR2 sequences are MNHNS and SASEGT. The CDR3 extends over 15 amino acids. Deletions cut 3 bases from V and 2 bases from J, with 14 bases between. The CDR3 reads CASSERDKATYEQYF. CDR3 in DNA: TGTGCCAGCAGTGAGAGGGACAAGGCTACCTACGAGCAGTACTTC.

The CDR3 is CAISDPHRGALNRGANVLTF. The CDR3 DNA reads TGTGCCATCAGTGACCCACACCGGGGGGCCTTAAATAGGGGGGCCAACGTCCTGACTTTC. The chain couples TRBV10-3 to TRBJ2-6; possible D gene TRBD2, 7 bases. CDR1 ENHRY and CDR2 SYGVKD come from the germline V gene. V dropped 3 bases and J dropped 4 bases, with 25 bases sitting between them. There are 20 residues in the CDR3.

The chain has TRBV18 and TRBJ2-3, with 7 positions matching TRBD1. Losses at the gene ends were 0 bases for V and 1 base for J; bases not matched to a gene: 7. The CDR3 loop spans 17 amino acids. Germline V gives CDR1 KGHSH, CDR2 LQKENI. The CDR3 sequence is CASSPPDRAIGTDTQYF. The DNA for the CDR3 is TGTGCCAGCTCACCACCCGACAGGGCCATTGGCACAGATACGCAGTATTTT.

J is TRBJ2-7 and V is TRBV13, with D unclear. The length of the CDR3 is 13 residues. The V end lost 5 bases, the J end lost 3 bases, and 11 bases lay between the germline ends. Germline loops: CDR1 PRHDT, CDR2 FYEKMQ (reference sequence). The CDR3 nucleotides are TGTGCCAGCAGCCAGGCCCGGAACTACGAGCAGTACTTC. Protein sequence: CASSQARNYEQYF.

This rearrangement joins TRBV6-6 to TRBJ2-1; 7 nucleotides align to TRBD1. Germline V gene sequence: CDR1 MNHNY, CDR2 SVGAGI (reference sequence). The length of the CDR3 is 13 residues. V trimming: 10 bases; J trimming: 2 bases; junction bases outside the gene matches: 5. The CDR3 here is CATAQGTYNEQFF. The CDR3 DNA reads TGTGCCACCGCACAGGGGACCTACAATGAGCAGTTCTTC.

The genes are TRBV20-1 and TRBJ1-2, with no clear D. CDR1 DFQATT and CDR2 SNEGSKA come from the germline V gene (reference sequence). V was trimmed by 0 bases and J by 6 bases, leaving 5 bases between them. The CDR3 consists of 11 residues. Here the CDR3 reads CSARDRHGYTF. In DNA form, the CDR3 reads TGCAGTGCTAGAGACAGGCATGGCTACACCTTC.

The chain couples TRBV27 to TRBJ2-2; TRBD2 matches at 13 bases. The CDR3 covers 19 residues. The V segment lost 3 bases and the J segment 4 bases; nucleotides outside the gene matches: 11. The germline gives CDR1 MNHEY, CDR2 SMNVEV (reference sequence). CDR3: CASSLFGLAGVGGTGELFF. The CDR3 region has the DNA TGTGCCAGCAGTTTGTTCGGACTAGCGGGAGTAGGGGGCACCGGGGAGCTGTTTTTT.

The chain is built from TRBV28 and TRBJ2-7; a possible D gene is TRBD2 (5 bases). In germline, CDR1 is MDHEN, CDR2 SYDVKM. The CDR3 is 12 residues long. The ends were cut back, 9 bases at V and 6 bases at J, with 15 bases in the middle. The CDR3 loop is CARISDPAEQYF. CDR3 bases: TGTGCCAGAATTAGCGACCCAGCCGAGCAGTACTTC. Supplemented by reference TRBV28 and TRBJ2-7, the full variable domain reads DVKVTQSSRYLVKRTGEKVFLECVQDMDHENMFWYRQDPGLGLRLIYFSYDVKMKEKGDIPEGYSVSREKKERFSLILESASTNQTSMYLCARISDPAEQYFGPGTRLTVT.

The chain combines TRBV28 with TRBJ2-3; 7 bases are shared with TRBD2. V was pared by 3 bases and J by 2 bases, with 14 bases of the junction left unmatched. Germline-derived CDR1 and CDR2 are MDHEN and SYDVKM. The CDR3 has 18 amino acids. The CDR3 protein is CASSFSLAVRRTTDTQYF. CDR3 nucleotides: TGTGCCAGCAGTTTTAGTCTAGCGGTCCGAAGGACCACAGATACGCAGTATTTT.

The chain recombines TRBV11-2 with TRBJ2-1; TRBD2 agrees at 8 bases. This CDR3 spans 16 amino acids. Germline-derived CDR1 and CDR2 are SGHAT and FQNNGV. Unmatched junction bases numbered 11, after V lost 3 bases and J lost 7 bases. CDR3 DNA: TGTGCCAGCAGCTTCCGGGGTAGCGGGACCCGAAATGAGCAGTTCTTC. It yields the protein CASSFRGSGTRNEQFF.

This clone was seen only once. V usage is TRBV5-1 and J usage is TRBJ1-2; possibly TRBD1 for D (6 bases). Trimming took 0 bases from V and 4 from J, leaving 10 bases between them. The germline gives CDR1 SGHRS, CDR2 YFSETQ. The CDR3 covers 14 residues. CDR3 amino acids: CASSLATGLYGYTF. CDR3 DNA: TGCGCCAGCAGCTTGGCCACAGGGCTCTATGGCTACACCTTC. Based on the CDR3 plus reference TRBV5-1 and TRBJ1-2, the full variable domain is KAGVTQTPRYLIKTRGQQVTLSCSPISGHRSVSWYQQTPGQGLQFLFEYFSETQRNKGNFPGRFSGRQFSNSRSEMNVSTLELGDSALYLCASSLATGLYGYTFGSGTRLTVV.

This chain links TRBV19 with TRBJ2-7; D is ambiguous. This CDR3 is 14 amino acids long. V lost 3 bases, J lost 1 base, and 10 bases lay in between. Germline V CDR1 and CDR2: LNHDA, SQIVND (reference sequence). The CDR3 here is CASSIRGRSYEQYF. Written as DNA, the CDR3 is TGTGCCAGTAGTATCCGAGGTAGGTCCTACGAGCAGTACTTC.

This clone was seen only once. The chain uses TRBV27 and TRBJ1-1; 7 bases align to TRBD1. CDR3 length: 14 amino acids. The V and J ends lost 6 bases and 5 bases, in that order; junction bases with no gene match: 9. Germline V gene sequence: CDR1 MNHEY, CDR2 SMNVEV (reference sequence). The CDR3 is CASSFSQGQTEAFF. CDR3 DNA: TGTGCCAGCAGCTTCTCACAGGGGCAAACTGAAGCTTTCTTT.